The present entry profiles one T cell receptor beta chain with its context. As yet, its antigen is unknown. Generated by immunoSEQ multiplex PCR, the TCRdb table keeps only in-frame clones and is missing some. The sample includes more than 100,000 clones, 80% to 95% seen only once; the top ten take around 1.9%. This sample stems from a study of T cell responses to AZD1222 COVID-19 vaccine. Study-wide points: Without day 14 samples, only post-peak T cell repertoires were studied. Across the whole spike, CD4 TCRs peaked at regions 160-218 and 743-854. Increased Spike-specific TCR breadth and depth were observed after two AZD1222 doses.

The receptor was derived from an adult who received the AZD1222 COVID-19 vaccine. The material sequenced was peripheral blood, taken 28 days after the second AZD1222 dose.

The CDR3 protein is CASSQGTPYGTQYF. Written as DNA, the CDR3 is TGTGCCAGCAGCCAAGGGACTCCCTACGGGACGCAGTATTTT. This chain links TRBV14 with TRBJ2-3, with a weak D call TRBD2 (5 bases). The CDR3 consists of 14 residues. V was shortened by 1 base and J by 9 bases, with 14 bases between the two germline ends. Germline values: CDR1 SGHDN, CDR2 FVKESK.